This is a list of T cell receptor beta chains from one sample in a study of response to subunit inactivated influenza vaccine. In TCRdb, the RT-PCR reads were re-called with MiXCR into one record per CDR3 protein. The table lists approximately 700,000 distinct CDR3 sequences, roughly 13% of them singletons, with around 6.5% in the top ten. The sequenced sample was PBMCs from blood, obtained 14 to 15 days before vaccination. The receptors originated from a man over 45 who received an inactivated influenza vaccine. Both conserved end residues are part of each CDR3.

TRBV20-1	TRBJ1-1	CSASGHLNTEAFF
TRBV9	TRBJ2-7	CASSAHAGVGGYEQYF
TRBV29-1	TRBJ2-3	CSVGGRVSDTQYF
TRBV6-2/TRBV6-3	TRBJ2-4	CASSYSMVEVAKNIQYF
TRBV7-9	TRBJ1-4	CASSLSISGEKLFF
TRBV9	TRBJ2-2	CASSSRGLTGELFF
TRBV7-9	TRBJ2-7	CASSLEPSGPYEQYF
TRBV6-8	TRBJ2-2	CASSYGSGPTRATGELFF
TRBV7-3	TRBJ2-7	CASSLTGGVHEQYF
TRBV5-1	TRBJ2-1	CASSPDRGAYNEQFF
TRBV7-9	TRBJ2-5	CASSLSSGNQETQYF
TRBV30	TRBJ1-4	CAWSVGGREKLFF
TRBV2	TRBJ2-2	CASSVGAGGTGELFF
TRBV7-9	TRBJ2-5	CASSRLAGYTRETQYF
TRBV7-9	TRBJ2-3	CASSLEGLATDTQYF
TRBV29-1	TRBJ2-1	CSVESDTSDEQFF
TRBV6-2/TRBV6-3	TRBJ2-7	CASSSPLYEQYF
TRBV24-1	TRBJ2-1	CATSDLSTSHNEQFF
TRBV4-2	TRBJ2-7	CASSQAPVDYEQYF
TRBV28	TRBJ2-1	CASRTGTIYNEQFF
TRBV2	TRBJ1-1	CASRVNRGLGAFF
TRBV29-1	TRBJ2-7	CSAYGVHGSYEQYF
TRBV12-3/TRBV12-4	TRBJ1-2	CASSLGSGNDYGYTF
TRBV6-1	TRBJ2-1	CASSQLTGRDSYNEQFF
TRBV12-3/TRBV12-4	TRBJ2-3	CASTPGRASTDTQYF
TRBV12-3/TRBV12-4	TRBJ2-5	CASSRLAGGRETQYF
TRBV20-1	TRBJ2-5	CSARARGETQYF
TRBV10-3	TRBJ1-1	CAISEEGVVTEAFF
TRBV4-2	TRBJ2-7	CASSQDLYYEQYF
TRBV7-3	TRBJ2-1	CASSLFGTNNNEQFF
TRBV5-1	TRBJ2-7	CASRPTGTPAYEQYF
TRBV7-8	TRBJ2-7	CASSSRRDRTYEQYF
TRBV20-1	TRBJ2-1	CSARIPSGRAYNEQFF
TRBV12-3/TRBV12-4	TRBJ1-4	CASSDNRGPEKLFF
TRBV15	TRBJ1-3	CATSRDQGVGNTIYF
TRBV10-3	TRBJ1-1	CAIAGGAIGGTEAFF
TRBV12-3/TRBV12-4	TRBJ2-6	CASSSTARFSGANVLTF
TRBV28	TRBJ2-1	CASSRGPRAYYNEQFF
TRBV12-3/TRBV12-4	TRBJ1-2	CASSLGQGYGYTF
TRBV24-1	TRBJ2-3	CATTAGPTDTQYF
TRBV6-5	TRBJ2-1	CASSYSTGVYNEQFF
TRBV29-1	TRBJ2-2	CGLRQTGELFF
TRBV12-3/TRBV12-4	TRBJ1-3	CASSFSPGRGPGNTIYF
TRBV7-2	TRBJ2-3	CASSFEGGRVDTQYF
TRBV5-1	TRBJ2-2	CASSFTSVTGELFF
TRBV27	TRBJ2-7	CASKAHETGSVEQYF
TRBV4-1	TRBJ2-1	CASSQPGGTREQFF
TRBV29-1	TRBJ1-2	CSVGQGLYGYGYTF
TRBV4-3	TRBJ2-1	CASSLYQGTSGNEQFF
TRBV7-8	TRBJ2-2	CASSLGGGLYTGELFF
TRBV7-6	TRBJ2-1	CASSQAFGTSGNEQFF
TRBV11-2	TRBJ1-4	CASSSNRGRAIGEKLFF
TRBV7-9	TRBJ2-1	CASSVLAGGTYNEQFF
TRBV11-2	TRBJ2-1	CASSPGLERVREQFF